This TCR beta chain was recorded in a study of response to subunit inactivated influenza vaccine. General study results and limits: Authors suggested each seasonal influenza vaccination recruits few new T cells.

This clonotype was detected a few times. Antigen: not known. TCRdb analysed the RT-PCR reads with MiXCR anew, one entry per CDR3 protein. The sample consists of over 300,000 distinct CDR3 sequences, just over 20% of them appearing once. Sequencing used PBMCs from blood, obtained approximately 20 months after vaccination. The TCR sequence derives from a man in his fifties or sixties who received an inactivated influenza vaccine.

CDR3 region: CASSQEGSLGTEAFF. The CDR3 nucleotides are TGTGCCAGCAGCCAAGAGGGCTCACTGGGCACTGAAGCTTTCTTT. The V call is TRBV2, the J call TRBJ1-1; D gene uncertain. Germline-derived CDR1 and CDR2 are SNHLY and FYNNEI. V lost 6 bases and J lost 4, with 18 bases in between. The CDR3 loop spans 15 amino acids.